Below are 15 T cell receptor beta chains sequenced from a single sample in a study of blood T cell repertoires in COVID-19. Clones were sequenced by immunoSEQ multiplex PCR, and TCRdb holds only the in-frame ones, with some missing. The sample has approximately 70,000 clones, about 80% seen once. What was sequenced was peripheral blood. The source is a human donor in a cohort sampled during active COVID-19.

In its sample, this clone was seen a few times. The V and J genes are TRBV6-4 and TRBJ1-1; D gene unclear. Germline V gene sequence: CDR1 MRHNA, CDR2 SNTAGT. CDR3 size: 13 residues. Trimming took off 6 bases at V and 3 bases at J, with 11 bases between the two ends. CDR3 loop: CASRGQQDTEAFF. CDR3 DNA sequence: TGTGCCAGCAGAGGCCAGCAGGACACTGAAGCTTTCTTT.

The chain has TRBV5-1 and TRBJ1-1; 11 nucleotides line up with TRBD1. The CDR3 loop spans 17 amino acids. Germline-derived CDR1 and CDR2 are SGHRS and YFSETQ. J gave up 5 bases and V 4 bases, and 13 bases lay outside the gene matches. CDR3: CASSMQTPGQGGTEAFF. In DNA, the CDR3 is TGCGCCAGCAGCATGCAAACACCGGGACAGGGGGGGACTGAAGCTTTCTTT.

The CDR3 DNA reads as TGCGCCAGCAGTGAGCGTCTAGCGGGGGCGTACGAGCAGTACTTC. As protein: CASSERLAGAYEQYF. The V gene is TRBV10-2, the J gene TRBJ2-7; 10 bases line up with TRBD2. The CDR3 contains 15 residues. From germline, CDR1 is WSHSY and CDR2 SAAADI. V was clipped by 2 bases and J by 4 bases; unmatched bases: 5.

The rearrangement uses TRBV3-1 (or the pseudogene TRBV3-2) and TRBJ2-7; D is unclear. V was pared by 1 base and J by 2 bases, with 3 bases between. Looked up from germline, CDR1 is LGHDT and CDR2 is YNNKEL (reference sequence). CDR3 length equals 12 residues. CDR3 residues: CASSQVTYEQYF. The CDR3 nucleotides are TGTGCCAGCAGCCAAGTAACCTACGAGCAGTACTTC.

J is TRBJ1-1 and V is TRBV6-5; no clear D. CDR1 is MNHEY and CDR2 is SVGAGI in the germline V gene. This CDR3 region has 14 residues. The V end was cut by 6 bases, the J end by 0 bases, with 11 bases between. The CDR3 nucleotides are TGTGCCAGCAGCTCCCCAAGAGTGAACACTGAAGCTTTCTTT. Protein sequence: CASSSPRVNTEAFF.

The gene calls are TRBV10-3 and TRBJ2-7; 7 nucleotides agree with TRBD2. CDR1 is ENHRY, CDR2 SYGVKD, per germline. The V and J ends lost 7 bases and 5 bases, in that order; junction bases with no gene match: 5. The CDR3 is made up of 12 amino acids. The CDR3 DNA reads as TGTGCCATCAAGGGAGGGGCCAACGAGCAGTACTTC. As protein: CAIKGGANEQYF.

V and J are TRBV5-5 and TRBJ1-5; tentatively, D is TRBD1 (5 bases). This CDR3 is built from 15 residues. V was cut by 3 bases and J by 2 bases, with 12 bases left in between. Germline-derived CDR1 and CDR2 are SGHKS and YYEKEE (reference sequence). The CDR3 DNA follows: TGTGCCAGCAGCTACGTGGGAGGGGGCAATCAGCCCCAGCATTTT. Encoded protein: CASSYVGGGNQPQHF.

The CDR3 spells CASSVQGTNTEAFF. The CDR3 coding sequence is TGTGCCAGCAGCGTACAGGGGACGAACACTGAAGCTTTCTTT. The J gene is TRBJ1-1, the V gene TRBV9; D is possibly TRBD1 (6 bases). This CDR3 is built from 14 residues. From germline, CDR1 is SGDLS and CDR2 YYNGEE. Trimming took 1 base from V and 1 from J, leaving 8 bases between them.

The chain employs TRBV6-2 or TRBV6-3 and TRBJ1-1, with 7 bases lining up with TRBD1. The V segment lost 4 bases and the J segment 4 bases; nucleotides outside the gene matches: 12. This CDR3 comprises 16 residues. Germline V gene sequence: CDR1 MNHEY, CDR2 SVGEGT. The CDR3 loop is CASSWEQGRPGTEAFF. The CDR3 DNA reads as TGTGCCAGCAGTTGGGAACAGGGGCGCCCGGGCACTGAAGCTTTCTTT.

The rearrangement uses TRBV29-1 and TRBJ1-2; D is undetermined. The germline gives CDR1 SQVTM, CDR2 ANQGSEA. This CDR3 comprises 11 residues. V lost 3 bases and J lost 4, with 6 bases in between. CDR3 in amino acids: CSVEEGYGYTF. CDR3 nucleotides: TGCAGCGTTGAGGAGGGCTATGGCTACACCTTC.

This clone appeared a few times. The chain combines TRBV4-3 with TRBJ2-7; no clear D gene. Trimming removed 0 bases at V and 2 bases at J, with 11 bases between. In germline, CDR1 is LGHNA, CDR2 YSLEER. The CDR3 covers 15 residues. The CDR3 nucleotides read TGCGCCAGCAGCCAAGATCGCACTCCTCCCTACGAGCAGTACTTC. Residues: CASSQDRTPPYEQYF.

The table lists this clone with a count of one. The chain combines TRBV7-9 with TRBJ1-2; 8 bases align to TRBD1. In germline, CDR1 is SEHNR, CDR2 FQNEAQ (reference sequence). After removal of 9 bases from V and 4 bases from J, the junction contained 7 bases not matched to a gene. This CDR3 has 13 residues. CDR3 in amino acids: CARGQDRAYGYTF. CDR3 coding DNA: TGTGCCAGGGGGCAGGACAGGGCCTATGGCTACACCTTC.

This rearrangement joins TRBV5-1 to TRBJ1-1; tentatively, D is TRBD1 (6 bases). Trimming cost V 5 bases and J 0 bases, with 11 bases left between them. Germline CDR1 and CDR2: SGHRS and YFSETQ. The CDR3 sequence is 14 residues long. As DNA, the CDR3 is TGCGCCAGCAGGACAGGAACCATGAACACTGAAGCTTTCTTT. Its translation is CASRTGTMNTEAFF.

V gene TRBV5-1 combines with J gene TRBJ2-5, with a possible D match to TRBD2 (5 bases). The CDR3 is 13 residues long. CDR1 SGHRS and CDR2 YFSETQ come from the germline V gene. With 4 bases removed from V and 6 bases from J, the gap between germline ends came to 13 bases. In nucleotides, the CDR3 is TGCGCCAGCAGCGAGGGTCCCGCGAAGACCCAGTACTTC. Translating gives CASSEGPAKTQYF.

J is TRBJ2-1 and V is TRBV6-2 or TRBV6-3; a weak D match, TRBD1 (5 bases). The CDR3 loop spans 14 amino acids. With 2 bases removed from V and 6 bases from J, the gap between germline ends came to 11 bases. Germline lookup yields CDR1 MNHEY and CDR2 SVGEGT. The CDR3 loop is CASSYRGLSNEQFF. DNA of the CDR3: TGTGCCAGCAGTTACAGGGGCCTTAGCAATGAGCAGTTCTTC.